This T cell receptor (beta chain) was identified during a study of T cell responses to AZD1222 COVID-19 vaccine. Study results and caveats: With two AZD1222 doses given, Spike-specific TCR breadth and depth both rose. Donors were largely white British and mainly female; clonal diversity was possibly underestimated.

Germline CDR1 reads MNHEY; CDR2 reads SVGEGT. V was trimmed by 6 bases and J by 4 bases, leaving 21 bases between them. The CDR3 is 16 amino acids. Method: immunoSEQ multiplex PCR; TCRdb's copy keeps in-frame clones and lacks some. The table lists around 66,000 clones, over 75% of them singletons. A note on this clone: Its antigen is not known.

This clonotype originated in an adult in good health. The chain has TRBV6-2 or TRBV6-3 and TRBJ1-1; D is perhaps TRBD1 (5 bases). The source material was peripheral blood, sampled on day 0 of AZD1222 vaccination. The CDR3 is CASSPGGEGSGTEAFF. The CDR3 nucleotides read TGTGCCAGCAGCCCCGGCGGGGAGGGGTCGGGCACTGAAGCTTTCTTT.